This entry describes one T cell receptor beta chain. Its specific antigen is unknown. Base qualities are not provided; no much larger clone lies one nucleotide away. The time point label for this specimen denotes: sample from adult after SARS-CoV-2 infection, after symptom onset. A couple of convalescent COVID-19 patients, sampled after symptom onset from adults with prior SARS-CoV-2 infection, were also TCR-sequenced for comparison. These data are taken from a study of T cell responses to AZD1222 COVID-19 vaccine (dated by TCRdb to the early 2020s). With respect to the entire study: TCR sequencing covered more than 230 trial participants: approximately 200 given two doses of AZD1222 and about 26 given two doses of MenACWY control vaccine. Enrollment into the trials was organized by age into subgroups of 18-55, 56-69 and 70-plus years, and those subgroups contained approximately 150, 30 and 60 TCR-sequenced participants, respectively. The study at large found these results: Nearly half of unique spike-specific TCRs reportedly recognized epitopes outside regions mutated in the B.1.351 and B.1.1.7 variants. The 56-69-year group was small, and its depth increase did not reach significance, likely because of low power. Vaccine-associated CD4 TCRs spanned the whole spike protein, with dominant responses in regions 160-218 and 743-854. Most participants were white British and females outnumbered males, and the authors suggested that clonal diversity may have been underestimated. Because no day 14 peak-response samples were available, repertoires were characterized only after the peak T cell response. A significant rise in spike-specific TCR breadth and depth was observed after two AZD1222 doses relative to day 0 and relative to MenACWY recipients. Conclusions about previously exposed vaccinees are limited, since just five to seven AZD1222 recipients were seropositive for SARS-CoV-2 at baseline.

The CDR3 regions of human TCRbeta chains were analyzed by immunosequencing. Per the authors' processing: Repertoire TCRs were checked for matches against a reference library of SARS-CoV-2-specific TCRs that had been generated using the MIRA antigen-specificity platform. Breadth meant the fraction of unique TCRs that were SARS-CoV-2-associated, whereas depth meant the fraction of total T cells that were SARS-CoV-2-associated. Using the MIRA data, each spike-specific TCR was mapped to the spike region that the TCR reacts to and placed in a CD4 or CD8 class. Log10-transformed breadth and depth values were compared by one-way ANOVA with Sidak's multiple comparisons tests. In its TCRdb copy, this immuneACCESS table keeps in-frame sequences only and misses some clones. Where compared with another copy, unresolved V genes explain less than half of these, and the others have no known cause. Clone size and the V and J calls come from that table; the DNA yielded D and trimming. For this sample the table gives 130,000 to 150,000 clones, of which 90% to 95% were detected only once. The top ten clonotypes cover around 12% of the sample.

The germline V gene (reference sequence) sets CDR1 to LNHDA and CDR2 to SQIVND. The CDR3 runs 14 amino acids, cysteine and phenylalanine included. Only CDR3 DNA remains: 42 bases, in frame from the first base. Relative to germline, V is 3 bases shorter and J is 8 bases shorter, with 14 bases between their ends. The sample was peripheral blood, taken after recovery from COVID-19. The chain is encoded by TRBV19 joined to TRBJ2-1; the D gene remains uncertain. This receptor was identified in an adult who had recovered from COVID-19. The DNA sequence is given as TGTGCCAGTAGTATTGACTCACCGACGGATGAGCAGTTCTTC. It codes for CASSIDSPTDEQFF.